This T cell receptor beta chain was recovered during a study of T-cell reconstitution after alpha-beta-depleted transplantation in children. Preparation of the TCRbeta library involved a method that used unique molecular identifiers. TCRdb reprocessed the PCR reads via MiXCR and lists one record per CDR3 protein. Among hundreds of thousands of distinct CDR3 sequences listed, 10% to 15% were seen once. There are a few counts of this clonotype. Antigen unknown. Study-level findings and limits: From newly produced T cells came most of the T-cell counts and diversity one year after transplant. The origin of alpha-beta T cells about two months after transplant was reportedly several hundred expanded graft clones.

The material sequenced was PBMCs, taken before TCRalphabeta/CD19-depleted stem cell transplant. This clonotype was obtained from a girl aged 2-10 years with congenital amegakaryocytic thrombocytopenia, due to receive a stem cell transplant.

CDR3 DNA sequence: TGTGCCAGCAGAGCTGGGACAGGGACAAATCAGCCCCAGCATTTT. It is translated as CASRAGTGTNQPQHF. The rearrangement uses TRBV5-5 and TRBJ1-5; TRBD1 agrees at 9 bases. Germline V gene sequence: CDR1 SGHKS, CDR2 YYEKEE (reference sequence). CDR3 length: 15 amino acids. With 5 bases clipped from V and 4 bases from J, the junction kept 7 bases outside the gene matches.